This T cell receptor (beta chain) is from a study of T cell changes during pregnancy in multiple sclerosis. CDR1 and CDR2 from the germline V gene are SGHTA and FQGNSA. This CDR3 spans 16 amino acids. V lost 4 bases, J lost 3 bases, and 9 bases stayed unmatched. The data were produced by immunoSEQ multiplex PCR, yet TCRdb's version contains in-frame clones alone and is incomplete. The sample shows roughly 43,000 clones, about 93% of them seen only once. The receptor was isolated from a female donor with multiple sclerosis, enrolled in a pregnancy study. The chain carries TRBV7-2 and TRBJ2-7, with 10 bases identical to TRBD2. This specimen was CD4+ T cells from peripheral blood mononuclear cells, taken in the third trimester of pregnancy. Written as DNA, the CDR3 is TGTGCCAGCAGCTACCGACCAGCGGGGGGGAGCTACGAGCAGTACTTC. This sequence encodes CASSYRPAGGSYEQYF.